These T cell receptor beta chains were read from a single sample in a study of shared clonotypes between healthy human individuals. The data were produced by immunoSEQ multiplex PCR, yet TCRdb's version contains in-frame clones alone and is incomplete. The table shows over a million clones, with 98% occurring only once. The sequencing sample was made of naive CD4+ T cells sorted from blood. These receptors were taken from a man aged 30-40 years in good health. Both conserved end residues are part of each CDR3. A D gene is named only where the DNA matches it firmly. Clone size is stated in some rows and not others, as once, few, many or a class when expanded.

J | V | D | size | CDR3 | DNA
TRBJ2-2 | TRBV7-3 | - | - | CASSLKASWTGELFF | TGTGCCAGCAGCTTAAAGGCGTCTTGGACCGGGGAGCTGTTTTTT
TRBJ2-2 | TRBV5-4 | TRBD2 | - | CASSLAVSSGNTGELFF | TGTGCCAGCAGCTTGGCCGTATCTAGCGGTAACACCGGGGAGCTGTTTTTT
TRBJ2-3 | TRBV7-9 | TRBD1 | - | CASSLYARTEGAGTQYF | TGTGCCAGCAGCTTATACGCCCGGACAGAGGGGGCCGGTACGCAGTATTTT
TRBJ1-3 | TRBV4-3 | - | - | CASSQDPPGGLSYTIYF | TGCGCCAGCAGCCAAGATCCCCCCGGGGGCCTCTCATACACCATATATTTT
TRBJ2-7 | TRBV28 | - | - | CASSLLGPSYEQYF | TGTGCCAGCAGTTTATTGGGGCCCTCCTACGAGCAGTACTTC
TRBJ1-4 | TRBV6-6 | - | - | CASSYRLRDSEKLFF | TGTGCCAGCAGTTACCGCTTGAGGGACTCCGAAAAACTGTTTTTT
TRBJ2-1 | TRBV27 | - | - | CASSSWRQASGVAYNEQFF | TGTGCCAGCAGTTCCTGGCGTCAGGCTTCAGGGGTAGCCTACAATGAGCAGTTCTTC
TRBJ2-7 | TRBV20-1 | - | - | CSAAADYEQYF | TGCAGTGCTGCCGCAGACTACGAGCAGTACTTC
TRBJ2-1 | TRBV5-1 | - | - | CASSTTPPDNEQFF | TGCGCCAGCAGCACCACCCCCCCGGATAATGAGCAGTTCTTC
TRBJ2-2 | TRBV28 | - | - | CASLGGAFAGELFF | TGTGCCAGCCTGGGGGGCGCGTTCGCCGGGGAGCTGTTTTTT
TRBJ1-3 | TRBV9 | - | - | CASSVVGGSSGNTIYF | TGTGCCAGCAGCGTGGTCGGGGGGAGCTCTGGAAACACCATATATTTT
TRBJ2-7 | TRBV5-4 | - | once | CASSLGGGGFQSGEQYF | TGTGCCAGCAGCTTGGGTGGTGGCGGTTTCCAGTCTGGCGAGCAGTACTTC
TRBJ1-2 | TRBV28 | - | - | CASSLTAYGYTF | TGTGCCAGCAGCCTTACAGCCTATGGCTACACCTTC
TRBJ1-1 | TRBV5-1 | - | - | CASSQGSGNTEAFF | TGCGCCAGCAGCCAAGGTTCAGGGAACACTGAAGCTTTCTTT
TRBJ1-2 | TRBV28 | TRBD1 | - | CASSVRDRSISRGYTF | TGTGCCAGCAGTGTCCGGGACAGGAGTATTTCTCGTGGCTACACCTTC
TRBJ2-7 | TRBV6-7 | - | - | CASSYSRLYEQYF | TGTGCCAGCAGTTACTCGAGGCTTTACGAGCAGTACTTC
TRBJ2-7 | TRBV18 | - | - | CASSPGRSEQYF | TGTGCCAGCTCACCAGGCAGAAGCGAGCAGTACTTC
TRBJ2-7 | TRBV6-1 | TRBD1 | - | CASSRQGSSYEQYF | TGTGCCAGCAGCAGACAGGGGAGCTCCTACGAGCAGTACTTC
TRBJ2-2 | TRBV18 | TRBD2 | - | CASSPRLAEGHGELFF | TGTGCCAGCTCACCACGCCTAGCGGAGGGGCACGGGGAGCTGTTTTTT
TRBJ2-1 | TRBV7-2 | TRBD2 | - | CASSFTSGGSYNEQFF | TGTGCCAGCAGCTTCACTAGCGGGGGTTCCTACAATGAGCAGTTCTTC
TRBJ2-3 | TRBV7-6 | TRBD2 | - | CASSLGLAGGTDTQYF | TGTGCCAGCAGCTTGGGACTAGCGGGAGGGACAGATACGCAGTATTTT
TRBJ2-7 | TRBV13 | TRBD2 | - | CASSLALLAGTSYEQYF | TGTGCCAGCAGCTTAGCCCTACTAGCGGGGACCTCCTACGAGCAGTACTTC
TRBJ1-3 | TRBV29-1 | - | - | CSVVDGGNTIYF | TGCAGCGTTGTGGACGGAGGAAACACCATATATTTT
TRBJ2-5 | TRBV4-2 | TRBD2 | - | CASSQGLAGGRKTQYF | TGTGCCAGCAGCCAAGGACTAGCGGGAGGTCGGAAGACCCAGTACTTC
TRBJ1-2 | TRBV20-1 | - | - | CSARTVGYTF | TGCAGTGCTAGGACTGTGGGCTACACCTTC
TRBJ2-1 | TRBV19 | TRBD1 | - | CASSRDSLYEQFF | TGTGCCAGTAGTAGGGACAGCCTATATGAGCAGTTCTTC
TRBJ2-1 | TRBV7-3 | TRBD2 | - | CASSSIAGGRDNEQFF | TGTGCCAGCAGCTCTATAGCGGGAGGTAGGGACAATGAGCAGTTCTTC
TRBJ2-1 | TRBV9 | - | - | CASSVSGSSYNEQFF | TGTGCCAGCAGCGTCTCGGGGAGCTCCTACAATGAGCAGTTCTTC
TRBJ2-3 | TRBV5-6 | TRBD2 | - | CASSLSRTSGRWSTDTQYF | TGTGCCAGCAGCTTGTCACGGACTAGCGGGAGATGGAGCACAGATACGCAGTATTTT
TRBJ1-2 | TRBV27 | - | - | CASSLVGNYGYTF | TGTGCCAGCAGTTTAGTGGGAAACTATGGCTACACCTTC
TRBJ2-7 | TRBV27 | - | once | CASSLSRGYEQYF | TGTGCCAGCAGTTTATCGAGGGGCTACGAGCAGTACTTC
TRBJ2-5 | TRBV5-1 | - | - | CASSSPGAQETQYF | TGCGCCAGCAGCTCCCCCGGAGCGCAAGAGACCCAGTACTTC
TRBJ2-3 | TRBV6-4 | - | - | CASSEYGTVSTDTQYF | TGTGCCAGCAGTGAATATGGGACCGTGAGCACAGATACGCAGTATTTT
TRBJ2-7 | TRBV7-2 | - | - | CASSLVTPYEQYF | TGTGCCAGCAGCTTAGTTACTCCCTACGAGCAGTACTTC
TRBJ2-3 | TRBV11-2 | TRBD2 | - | CASSYLGGGRDADTQYF | TGTGCCAGCAGCTACCTCGGCGGCGGGAGGGACGCAGATACGCAGTATTTT
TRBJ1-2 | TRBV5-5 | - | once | CASSRTQGKGYGYTF | TGTGCCAGCAGCAGAACTCAGGGCAAGGGTTATGGCTACACCTTC
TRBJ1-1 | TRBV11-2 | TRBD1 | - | CASSSRGPNTEAFF | TGTGCCAGCAGCTCCAGGGGGCCGAACACTGAAGCTTTCTTT
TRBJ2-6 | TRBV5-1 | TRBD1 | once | CASEPTARTGGGSGANVLTF | TGCGCCAGCGAACCCACAGCCAGGACAGGGGGCGGCTCTGGGGCCAACGTCCTGACTTTC
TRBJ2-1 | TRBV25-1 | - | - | CASSESPAKNEQFF | TGTGCCAGCAGTGAATCCCCCGCCAAAAATGAGCAGTTCTTC
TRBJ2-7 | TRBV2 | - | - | CASSNLGRIHYEQYF | TGTGCCAGCAGCAACCTGGGACGGATCCACTACGAGCAGTACTTC
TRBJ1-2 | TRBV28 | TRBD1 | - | CASSLDLPGQNYGYTF | TGTGCCAGCAGTTTAGATCTTCCGGGACAGAACTATGGCTACACCTTC
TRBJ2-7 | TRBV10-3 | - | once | CAIKPTYSEQYF | TGTGCCATCAAACCAACCTATTCCGAGCAGTACTTC
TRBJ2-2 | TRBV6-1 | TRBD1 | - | CASSVQGSSGELFF | TGTGCCAGCAGTGTACAGGGGTCGTCCGGGGAGCTGTTTTTT
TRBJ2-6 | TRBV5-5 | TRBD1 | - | CASSQGAGANVLTF | TGTGCCAGCAGCCAGGGGGCTGGGGCCAACGTCCTGACTTTC
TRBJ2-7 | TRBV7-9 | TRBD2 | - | CASSLYRGLELYEQYF | TGTGCCAGCAGCTTATATCGGGGACTAGAGTTGTACGAGCAGTACTTC
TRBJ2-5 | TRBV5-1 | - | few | CASSLVAGEETQYF | TGCGCCAGCAGCTTGGTGGCAGGGGAAGAGACCCAGTACTTC
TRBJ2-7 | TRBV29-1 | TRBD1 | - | CSVGTGFSYEQYF | TGCAGCGTTGGGACAGGCTTCTCCTACGAGCAGTACTTC
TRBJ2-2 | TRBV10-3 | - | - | CAIRGTGSNTGELFF | TGTGCCATCAGGGGTACAGGATCGAACACCGGGGAGCTGTTTTTT
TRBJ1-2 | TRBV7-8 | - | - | CATLTGGPALGYGYTF | TGTGCCACCCTAACCGGTGGGCCGGCCCTGGGCTATGGCTACACCTTC
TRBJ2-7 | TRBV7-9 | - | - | CASSLAGGKLYF | TGTGCCAGCAGCCTAGCTGGGGGGAAACTGTACTTC
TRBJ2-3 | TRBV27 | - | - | CASSSLREQDTQYF | TGTGCCAGCAGTTCGCTCCGGGAGCAAGATACGCAGTATTTT
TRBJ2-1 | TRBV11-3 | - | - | CASSLGGEANEQFF | TGTGCCAGCAGCTTAGGGGGGGAGGCCAATGAGCAGTTCTTC
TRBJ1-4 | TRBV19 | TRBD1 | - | CASSTTGATNEKLFF | TGTGCCAGTAGCACGACAGGGGCAACTAATGAAAAACTGTTTTTT
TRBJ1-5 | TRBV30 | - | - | CAWSTWGTKGNQPQHF | TGTGCCTGGAGTACCTGGGGTACAAAGGGCAATCAGCCCCAGCATTTT
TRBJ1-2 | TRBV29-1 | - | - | CSCPRAGYGYTF | TGCAGCTGCCCTCGGGCGGGCTATGGCTACACCTTC
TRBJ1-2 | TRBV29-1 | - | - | CSAAILAGGVYDYGYTF | TGCAGCGCCGCTATATTGGCCGGGGGCGTGTATGACTATGGCTACACCTTC
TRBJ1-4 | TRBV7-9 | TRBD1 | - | CASSPGTGVNEKLFF | TGTGCCAGCAGCCCAGGGACAGGCGTTAATGAAAAACTGTTTTTT